This TCR beta chain originates from a study of T cell clonality in common variable immunodeficiency. The assay was immunoSEQ multiplex PCR, and TCRdb's table has in-frame clones only and misses some. The record shows about 35,000 clones for this sample, with no singletons present. This clone has at least ten counts. The read is 3 residues too short to cover the CDR3 end, so that end is filled in from the germline J gene. After removal of 3 bases from V and 4 bases from J, the junction contained 15 bases not matched to a gene. The CDR3 sequence is 19 residues long. Sequencing was done on a sample of peripheral blood mononuclear cells. The rearrangement joins TRBV23-1 to TRBJ1-5; 10 nucleotides align to TRBD1. TRBV23-1 belongs to the ORF category, with a function that is uncertain. This sequence was found in a person between 18 and 75 years old in good health. CDR3 protein: CASSHSIGDRGLPNQPQHF. CDR3 DNA (partial): TGCGCCAGCAGTCACTCGATTGGGGACAGGGGTCTTCCAAATCAGCCC.